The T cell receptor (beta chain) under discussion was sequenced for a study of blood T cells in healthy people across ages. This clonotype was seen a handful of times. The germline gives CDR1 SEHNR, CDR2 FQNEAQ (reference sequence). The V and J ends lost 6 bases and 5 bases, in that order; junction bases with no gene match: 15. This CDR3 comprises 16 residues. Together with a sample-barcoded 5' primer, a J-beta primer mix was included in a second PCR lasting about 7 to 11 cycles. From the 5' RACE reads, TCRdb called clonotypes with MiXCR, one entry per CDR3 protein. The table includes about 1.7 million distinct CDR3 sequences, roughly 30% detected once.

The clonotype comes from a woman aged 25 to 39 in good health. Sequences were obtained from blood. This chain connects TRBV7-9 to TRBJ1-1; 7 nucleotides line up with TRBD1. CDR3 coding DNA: TGTGCCAGCAGGCCCAACAAGGGGGCGGTAGGAACTGAAGCTTTCTTT. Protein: CASRPNKGAVGTEAFF.